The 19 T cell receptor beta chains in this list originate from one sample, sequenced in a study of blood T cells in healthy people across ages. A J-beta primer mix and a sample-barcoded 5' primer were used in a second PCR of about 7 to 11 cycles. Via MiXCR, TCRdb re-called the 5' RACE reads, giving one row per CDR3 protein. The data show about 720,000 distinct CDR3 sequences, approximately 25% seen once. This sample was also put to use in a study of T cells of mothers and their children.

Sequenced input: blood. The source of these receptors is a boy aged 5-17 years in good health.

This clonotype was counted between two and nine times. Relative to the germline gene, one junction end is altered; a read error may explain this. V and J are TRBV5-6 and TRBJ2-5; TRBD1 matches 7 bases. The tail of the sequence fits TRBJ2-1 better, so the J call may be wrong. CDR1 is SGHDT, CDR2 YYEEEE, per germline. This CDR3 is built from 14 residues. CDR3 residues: CANSQLQGLGEQFF. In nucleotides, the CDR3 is TGTGCCAACAGCCAACTACAGGGGTTGGGTGAGCAGTTCTTC.

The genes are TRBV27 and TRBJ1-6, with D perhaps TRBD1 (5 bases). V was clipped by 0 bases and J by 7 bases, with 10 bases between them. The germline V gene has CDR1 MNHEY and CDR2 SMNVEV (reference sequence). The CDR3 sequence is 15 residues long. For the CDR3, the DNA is TGTGCCAGCAGTTTATCGGGGACTTCAAATTCACCCCTCCACTTT. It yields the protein CASSLSGTSNSPLHF.

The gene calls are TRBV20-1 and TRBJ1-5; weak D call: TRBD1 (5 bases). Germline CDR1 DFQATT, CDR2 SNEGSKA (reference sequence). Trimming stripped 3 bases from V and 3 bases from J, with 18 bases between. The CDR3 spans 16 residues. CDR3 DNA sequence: TGCAGTGCTAGGGTATTGGGGGGGTTCGACAATCAGCCCCAGCATTTT. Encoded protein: CSARVLGGFDNQPQHF.

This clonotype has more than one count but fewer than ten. CDR3 sequence: CASSVTGQTSGNTIYF. The CDR3 DNA is TGCGCCAGCAGCGTCACGGGACAAACCTCTGGAAACACCATATATTTT. J is TRBJ1-3 and V is TRBV5-1; a weak D match, TRBD1 (6 bases). V was shortened by 4 bases and J by 0 bases, with 14 bases between the two germline ends. CDR1 is SGHRS and CDR2 is YFSETQ in the germline V gene. The CDR3 has 16 amino acids.

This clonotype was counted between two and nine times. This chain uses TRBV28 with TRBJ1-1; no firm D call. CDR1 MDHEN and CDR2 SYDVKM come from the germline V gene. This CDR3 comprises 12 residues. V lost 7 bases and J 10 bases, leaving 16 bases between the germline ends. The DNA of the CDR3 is TGTGCCAGCAACCTGCGGAGTGGCCGAGCTTTCTTT. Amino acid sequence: CASNLRSGRAFF.

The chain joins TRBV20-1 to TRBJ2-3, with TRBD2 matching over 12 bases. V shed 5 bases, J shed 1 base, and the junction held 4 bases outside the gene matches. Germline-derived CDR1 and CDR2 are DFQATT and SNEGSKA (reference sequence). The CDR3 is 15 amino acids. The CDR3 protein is CSALAGGYRTDTQYF. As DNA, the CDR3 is TGCAGTGCTCTAGCGGGAGGGTACCGCACAGATACGCAGTATTTT.

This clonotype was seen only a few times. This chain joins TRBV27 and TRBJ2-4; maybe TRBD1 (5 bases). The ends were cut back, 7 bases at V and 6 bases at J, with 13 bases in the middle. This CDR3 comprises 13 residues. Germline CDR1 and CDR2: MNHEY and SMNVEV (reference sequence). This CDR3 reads CASKSGLTNIQYF. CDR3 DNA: TGTGCCAGCAAATCAGGGCTTACAAACATTCAGTACTTC.

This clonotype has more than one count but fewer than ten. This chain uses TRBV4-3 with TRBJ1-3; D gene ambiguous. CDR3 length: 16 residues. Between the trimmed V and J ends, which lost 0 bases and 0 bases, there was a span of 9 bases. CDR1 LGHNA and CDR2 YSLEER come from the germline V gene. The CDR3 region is CASSQDPGPSGNTIYF. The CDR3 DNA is TGCGCCAGCAGCCAAGACCCCGGGCCCTCTGGAAACACCATATATTTT.

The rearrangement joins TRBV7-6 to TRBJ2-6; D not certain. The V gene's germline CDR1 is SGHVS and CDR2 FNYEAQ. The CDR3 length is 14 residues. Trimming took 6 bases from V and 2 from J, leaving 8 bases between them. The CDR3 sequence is CASRLGTGANVLTF. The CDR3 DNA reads TGTGCCAGCAGACTGGGGACTGGGGCCAACGTCCTGACTTTC.

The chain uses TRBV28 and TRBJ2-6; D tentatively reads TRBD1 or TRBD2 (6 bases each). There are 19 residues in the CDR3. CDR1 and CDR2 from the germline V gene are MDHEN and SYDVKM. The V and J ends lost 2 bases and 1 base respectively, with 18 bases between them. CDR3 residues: CASSLLGEGGTSGANVLTF. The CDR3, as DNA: TGTGCCAGCAGTTTACTCGGTGAGGGGGGAACTTCTGGGGCCAACGTCCTGACTTTC. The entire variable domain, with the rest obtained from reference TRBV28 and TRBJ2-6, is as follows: DVKVTQSSRYLVKRTGEKVFLECVQDMDHENMFWYRQDPGLGLRLIYFSYDVKMKEKGDIPEGYSVSREKKERFSLILESASTNQTSMYLCASSLLGEGGTSGANVLTFGAGSRLTVL.

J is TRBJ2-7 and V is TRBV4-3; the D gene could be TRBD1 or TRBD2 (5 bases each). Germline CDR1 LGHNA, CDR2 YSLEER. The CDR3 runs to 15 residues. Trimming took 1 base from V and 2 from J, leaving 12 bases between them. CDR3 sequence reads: CASSQASGAPYEQYF. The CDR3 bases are TGCGCCAGCAGCCAAGCCTCCGGGGCCCCCTACGAGCAGTACTTC.

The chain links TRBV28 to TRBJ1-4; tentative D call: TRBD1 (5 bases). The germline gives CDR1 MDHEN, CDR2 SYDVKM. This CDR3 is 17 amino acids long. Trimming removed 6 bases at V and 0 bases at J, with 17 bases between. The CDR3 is CASRRSGPRATNEKLFF. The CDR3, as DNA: TGTGCCAGCAGAAGGTCAGGCCCCAGGGCAACTAATGAAAAACTGTTTTTT.

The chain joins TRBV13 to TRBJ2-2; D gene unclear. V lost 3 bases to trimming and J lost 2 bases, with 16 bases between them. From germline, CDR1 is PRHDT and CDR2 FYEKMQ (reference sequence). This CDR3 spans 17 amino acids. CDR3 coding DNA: TGTGCCAGCAGCTTCCAGACCCCGAGCATTAACACCGGGGAGCTGTTTTTT. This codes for CASSFQTPSINTGELFF.

In DNA form, the CDR3 reads TGCAGTGCCAGGGACTACGGCTCCGGGGCCAACGTCCTGACTTTC. This sequence encodes CSARDYGSGANVLTF. The V and J genes are TRBV20-1 and TRBJ2-6, with 7 bases that match TRBD2. The germline CDR1 and CDR2 sequences are DFQATT and SNEGSKA (reference sequence). The CDR3 length is 15 residues. V lost 6 bases, J lost 4 bases, and 9 bases stayed unmatched.

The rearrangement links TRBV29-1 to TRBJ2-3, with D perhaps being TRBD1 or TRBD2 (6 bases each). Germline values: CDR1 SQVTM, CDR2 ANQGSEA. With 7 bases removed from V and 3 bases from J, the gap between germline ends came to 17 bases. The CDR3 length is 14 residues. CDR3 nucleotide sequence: TGCAGCGGGAATACAGGGAGGAGAACAGATACGCAGTATTTT. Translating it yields CSGNTGRRTDTQYF.

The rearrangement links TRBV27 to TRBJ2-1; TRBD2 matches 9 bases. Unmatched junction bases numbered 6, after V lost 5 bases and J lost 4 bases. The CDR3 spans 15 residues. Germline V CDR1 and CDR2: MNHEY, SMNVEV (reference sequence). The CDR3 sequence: CASSQRLAAYNEQFF. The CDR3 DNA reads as TGTGCCAGCAGTCAGCGACTAGCGGCTTACAATGAGCAGTTCTTC.

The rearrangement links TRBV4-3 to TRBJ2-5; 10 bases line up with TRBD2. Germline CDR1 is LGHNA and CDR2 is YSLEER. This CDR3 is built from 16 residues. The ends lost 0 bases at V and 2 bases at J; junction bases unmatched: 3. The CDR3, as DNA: TGCGCCAGCAGCCAAGATGGACTAGCGGTGCAAGAGACCCAGTACTTC. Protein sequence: CASSQDGLAVQETQYF.

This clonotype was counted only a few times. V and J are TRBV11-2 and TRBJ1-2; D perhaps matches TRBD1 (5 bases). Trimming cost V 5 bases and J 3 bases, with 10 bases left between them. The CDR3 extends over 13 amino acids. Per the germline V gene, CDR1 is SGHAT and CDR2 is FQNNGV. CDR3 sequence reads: CASSPQGDYGYTF. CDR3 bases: TGTGCCAGCAGCCCGCAGGGCGACTATGGCTACACCTTC.

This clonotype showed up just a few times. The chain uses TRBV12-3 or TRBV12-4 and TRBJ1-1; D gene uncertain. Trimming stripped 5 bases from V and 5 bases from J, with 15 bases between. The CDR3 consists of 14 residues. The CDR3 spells CASSIPDRRTEAFF. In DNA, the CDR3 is TGTGCCAGCAGTATACCGGACCGCCGGACTGAAGCTTTCTTT.